This TCR beta chain was captured in a study of blood T cells in healthy people across ages (dated by TCRdb to 2014 to 2015). About the full investigation: In model experiments, roughly one uniquely barcoded TCR beta cDNA molecule per two T cells was captured by template switching. Four age groups were formed from the donors: young (average approximately 17 years), middle-aged (around 41), aged (roughly 56) and long-lived (approximately 78). To avoid experimental bias, donors of different ages were spread randomly across the sequencing lanes. Using the same blood draw, the study looked at two additional independent replicas of 1 million unique cDNA reads for two donors, one aged 18 to 30 and the other aged 80 or older. Using deep sequencing normalized with unique cDNA molecular identifiers, the study measured how TCR beta repertoire diversity changes with age. General study outcomes and caveats: Observed TCR beta diversity per million T cells fell roughly linearly with age, and a significant reduction was already apparent by age approximately 40. The CMV infection status of donors was not known, potentially confounding age-related changes in expanded clonotypes. Observed TCR beta diversity correlated strongly with the percentage of naive T cells measured by flow cytometry. Compared with the aged group, more naive CD4+ T cells, fewer expanded clones and increased TCR diversity were shown by the long-lived group, suggesting age selection. Conclusive comparison of naive and antigen-experienced compartments was prevented by the profiling of bulk unsorted PBMCs. Estimates of total diversity based on one million sequenced T cells were considered lower bounds and underestimates.

To note about this clonotype: There is no known antigen for this receptor. It has no much larger one-base neighbor in the sample; base qualities were not kept.

Library method: 5' RACE. Sequenced using an Illumina HiSeq 2500. A second PCR of roughly 6 to 12 cycles was run with a J-beta primer mix and a sample-barcoded 5' primer. Each TCR beta cDNA molecule received a unique molecular identifier from a template-switch 5' adaptor carrying 12 random nucleotides. Each sample yielded at least 3 million CDR3-containing paired-end reads. First-strand cDNA was synthesized from all RNA with the Mint cDNA synthesis kit, primed by a TRBC-specific oligonucleotide. Following uracil-DNA glycosylase treatment, a first 18-cycle PCR with universal primers M1SS and BC2_uni_R was performed on all cDNA. The authors' pipeline ran thus. For normalization, 1 million high-quality reads were randomly selected from each sample, with every read carrying a distinct molecular identifier. Reads sharing molecular identifiers were discarded rather than binned into consensus sequences. CDR3 identification, clonotype clustering and error correction used MiTCR with a Q25 quality threshold and the strictest error-elimination algorithm. Lower-bound total TCR beta diversity was estimated with a nonparametric unseen species model using Euler transformation. Using fastp trimming at Q25 and MiXCR clonotype assembly, TCRdb reanalyzed the public sequencing data and kept in-frame beta chains. Records with the same CDR3 protein are collapsed into one entry carrying the most frequent genes and DNA. The V and J calls come from TCRdb's annotation, not from the publication. The sample table records about 1 million distinct CDR3 sequences; 35% to 55% of these occur just once. The ten most abundant clones make up around 18% of the sample.

The donors were some 39 Caucasian individuals from Russia, aged roughly 6 to 100 years, who were systemically healthy. Ten milliliters of peripheral blood were collected from each donor into EDTA-treated Vacutainer tubes. Ficoll-Paque density-gradient centrifugation was used to isolate PBMCs, with at least 7 million per sample. Total RNA, at least 6 micrograms per sample, was extracted from PBMCs with Trizol reagent. Naive CD45RAhigh/CD27high T cell percentages were measured by flow cytometry on a PBMC aliquot from every donor. The specimen sequenced was blood. This sequence was found in a woman aged 55-70 years in good health.

Here the CDR3 is given as CASSFPGSEGTDTQYF. The DNA sequence is as follows: TGTGCCAGCAGTTTTCCCGGGAGCGAGGGCACAGATACGCAGTATTTT. The chain employs TRBV28 and TRBJ2-3; the D segment could be TRBD2, given 6 matching bases. The germline V gene encodes CDR1 MDHEN and CDR2 SYDVKM. V is pared back by 3 bases and J by 1 base, with 14 bases lying between the germline termini. Spanning cysteine to phenylalanine, the CDR3 consists of 16 amino acids. CDR3 DNA only is kept here, 48 bases in frame from base 1.